This is a list of T cell receptor beta chains from one sample in a study of CD8 T cells in ankylosing spondylitis. Via MiXCR, TCRdb re-called the 5' RACE reads, giving one row per CDR3 protein. This table has 130,000 or so distinct CDR3 sequences, roughly 7.3% appearing once. The sequencing sample was made of blood, either unsorted or a sorted T cell fraction (not recorded which). The receptors shown here come from a male donor with ankylosing spondylitis or in good health (not recorded which). Each CDR3 is given with its conserved first and last residue. D genes are given only for firm matches. Clone sizes are given selectively: once, few, many, or a class where the clone is expanded.

size: many; D: -; V: TRBV7-9; J: TRBJ2-5; CDR3: CASSLVGSGLETQYF; DNA: TGTGCCAGCAGCTTAGTGGGGTCAGGGTTGGAGACCCAGTACTTC
size: many; D: -; V: TRBV19; J: TRBJ2-7; CDR3: CASSKTGAYEQYF; DNA: TGTGCCAGTAGTAAGACGGGAGCCTACGAGCAGTACTTC
size: few; D: TRBD2; V: TRBV25-1; J: TRBJ2-1; CDR3: CASSEWTLAGVSNEQFF; DNA: TGTGCCAGCAGTGAATGGACACTAGCGGGAGTTAGTAATGAGCAGTTCTTC
size: many; D: TRBD1; V: TRBV29-1; J: TRBJ2-7; CDR3: CSVVGTGDYEQYF; DNA: TGCAGCGTTGTTGGGACAGGCGACTACGAGCAGTACTTC
size: many; D: -; V: TRBV5-1; J: TRBJ1-2; CDR3: CASSLAEGGYGYTF; DNA: TGCGCCAGCAGCTTGGCCGAGGGGGGCTATGGCTACACCTTC
size: many; D: TRBD1; V: TRBV9; J: TRBJ2-3; CDR3: CASSVLGGVDTQYF; DNA: TGTGCCAGCAGCGTTCTAGGGGGCGTGGATACGCAGTATTTT
size: many; D: -; V: TRBV7-2; J: TRBJ1-1; CDR3: CASSLKGLAGNTEAFF; DNA: TGTGCCAGCAGCTTAAAGGGGTTGGCGGGGAACACTGAAGCTTTCTTT
size: few; D: TRBD1; V: TRBV12-3/TRBV12-4; J: TRBJ2-2; CDR3: CASSLPRTGRPGELFF; DNA: TGTGCCAGCAGTTTGCCCAGGACAGGGCGGCCCGGGGAGCTGTTTTTT
size: many; D: -; V: TRBV7-9; J: TRBJ2-1; CDR3: CASSGGPSEQFF; DNA: TGTGCCAGCAGTGGGGGGCCCAGCGAGCAGTTCTTC
size: many; D: TRBD1; V: TRBV20-1; J: TRBJ1-2; CDR3: CSARDRPDRGPGYGYTF; DNA: TGCAGTGCTAGAGATCGCCCGGACAGGGGGCCAGGCTATGGCTACACCTTC
size: -; D: -; V: TRBV5-1; J: TRBJ1-1; CDR3: CASSGTGLHTEAFF; DNA: TGCGCCAGCAGCGGAACAGGGTTGCACACTGAAGCTTTCTTT
size: many; D: TRBD2; V: TRBV9; J: TRBJ2-5; CDR3: CASSVEGFSGGETQYF; DNA: TGTGCCAGCAGCGTAGAAGGTTTTAGCGGGGGGGAGACCCAGTACTTC
size: many; D: -; V: TRBV7-9; J: TRBJ2-1; CDR3: CASSLGLTNEQFF; DNA: TGTGCCAGCAGCCTCGGACTTACGAATGAGCAGTTCTTC
size: many; D: -; V: TRBV6-1; J: TRBJ2-3; CDR3: CASSAGYGGDTQYF; DNA: TGTGCCAGCAGTGCCGGCTATGGCGGAGATACGCAGTATTTT
size: many; D: -; V: TRBV20-1; J: TRBJ1-5; CDR3: CSARPGIGQPQHF; DNA: TGCAGTGCTAGACCCGGGATTGGTCAGCCCCAGCATTTT
size: many; D: -; V: TRBV11-2; J: TRBJ2-2; CDR3: CASSSTPPGELFF; DNA: TGTGCCAGCAGTTCTACTCCGCCCGGGGAGCTGTTTTTT
size: many; D: -; V: TRBV7-2; J: TRBJ2-7; CDR3: CASSLSDNPSYEQYF; DNA: TGTGCCAGCAGCTTATCAGACAACCCATCCTACGAGCAGTACTTC
size: many; D: -; V: TRBV7-2; J: TRBJ2-3; CDR3: CASSSGSGMGDTQYF; DNA: TGTGCCAGCAGCTCCGGAAGCGGCATGGGAGATACGCAGTATTTT
size: many; D: -; V: TRBV5-4; J: TRBJ2-7; CDR3: CASSQGQYEQYF; DNA: TGTGCCAGCAGCCAGGGACAATACGAGCAGTACTTC
size: many; D: TRBD1; V: TRBV2; J: TRBJ1-5; CDR3: CASSGTGISNQPQHF; DNA: TGTGCCAGCAGTGGGACAGGGATAAGCAATCAGCCCCAGCATTTT
size: many; D: -; V: TRBV25-1; J: TRBJ2-5; CDR3: CASSGGQKTQYF; DNA: TGTGCCAGCAGTGGAGGGCAAAAGACCCAGTACTTC
size: many; D: -; V: TRBV30; J: TRBJ2-7; CDR3: CAWSGGSYEQYF; DNA: TGTGCCTGGAGTGGGGGATCCTACGAGCAGTACTTC
size: -; D: -; V: TRBV30; J: TRBJ1-1; CDR3: CAWNNHGQSNTEAFF; DNA: TGTGCCTGGAATAATCATGGACAGTCGAACACTGAAGCTTTCTTT
size: -; D: -; V: TRBV7-9; J: TRBJ1-2; CDR3: CASSLEGKIDGYTF; DNA: TGTGCCAGCAGCTTAGAGGGGAAGATCGATGGCTACACCTTC
size: many; D: TRBD1; V: TRBV12-3/TRBV12-4; J: TRBJ1-1; CDR3: CASSHTGQANTEAFF; DNA: TGTGCCAGCAGTCACACGGGACAGGCTAACACTGAAGCTTTCTTT
size: many; D: -; V: TRBV5-1; J: TRBJ2-2; CDR3: CASSYETGSGELFF; DNA: TGCGCCAGCAGCTACGAGACAGGTAGCGGGGAGCTGTTTTTT
size: many; D: -; V: TRBV5-1; J: TRBJ1-5; CDR3: CASSLDSPNQPQHF; DNA: TGCGCCAGCAGCTTGGATAGTCCCAATCAGCCCCAGCATTTT
size: -; D: TRBD1; V: TRBV23-1; J: TRBJ2-7; CDR3: CASRGTGASYEQYF; DNA: TGCGCCAGCAGGGGTACAGGGGCCTCCTACGAGCAGTACTTC
size: many; D: -; V: TRBV30; J: TRBJ2-1; CDR3: CAWSVQSGKEEQFF; DNA: TGTGCCTGGAGTGTACAGTCCGGGAAAGAAGAGCAGTTCTTC